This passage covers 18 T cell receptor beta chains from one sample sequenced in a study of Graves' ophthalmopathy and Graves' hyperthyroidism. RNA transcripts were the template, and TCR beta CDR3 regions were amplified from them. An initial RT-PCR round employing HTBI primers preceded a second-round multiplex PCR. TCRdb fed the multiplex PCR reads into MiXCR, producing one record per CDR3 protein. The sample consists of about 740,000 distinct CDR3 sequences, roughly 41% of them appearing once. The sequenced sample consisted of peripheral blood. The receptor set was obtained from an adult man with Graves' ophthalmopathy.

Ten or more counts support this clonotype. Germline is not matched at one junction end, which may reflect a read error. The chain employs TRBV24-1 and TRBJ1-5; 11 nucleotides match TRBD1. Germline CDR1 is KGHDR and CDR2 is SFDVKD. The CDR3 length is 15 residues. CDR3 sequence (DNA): TGTGCCAGCAGTGACGGGGACAGGGGGACTCAGCCCCAGCATTTT. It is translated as CASSDGDRGTQPQHF.

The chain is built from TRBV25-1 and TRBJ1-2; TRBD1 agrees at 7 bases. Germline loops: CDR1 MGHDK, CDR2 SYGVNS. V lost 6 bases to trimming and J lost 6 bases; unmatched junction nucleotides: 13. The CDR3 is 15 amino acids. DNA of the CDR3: TGTGCCAGCAGCGCAAACAGGGGATCGTTGCATGGCTACACCTTC. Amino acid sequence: CASSANRGSLHGYTF.

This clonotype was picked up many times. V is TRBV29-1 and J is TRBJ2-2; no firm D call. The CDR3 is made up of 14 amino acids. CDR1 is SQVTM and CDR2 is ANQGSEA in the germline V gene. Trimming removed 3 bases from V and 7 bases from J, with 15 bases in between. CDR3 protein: CSVDPGPTDGELFF. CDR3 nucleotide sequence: TGCAGCGTTGATCCGGGCCCCACTGACGGGGAGCTGTTTTTT.

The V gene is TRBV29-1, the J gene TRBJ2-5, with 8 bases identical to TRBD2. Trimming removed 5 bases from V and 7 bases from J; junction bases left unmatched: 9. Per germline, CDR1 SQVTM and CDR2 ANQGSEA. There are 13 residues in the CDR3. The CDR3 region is CSVLTSVGGTQYF. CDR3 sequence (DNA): TGCAGCGTTTTGACTAGCGTGGGAGGGACCCAGTACTTC.

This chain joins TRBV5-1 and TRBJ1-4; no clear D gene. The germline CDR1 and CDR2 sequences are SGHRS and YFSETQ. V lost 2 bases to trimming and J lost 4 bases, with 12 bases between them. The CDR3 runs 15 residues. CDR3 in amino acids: CASSFASGNNEKLFF. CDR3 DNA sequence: TGCGCCAGCAGCTTCGCTAGCGGGAATAATGAAAAACTGTTTTTT. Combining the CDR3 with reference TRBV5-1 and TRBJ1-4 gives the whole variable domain KAGVTQTPRYLIKTRGQQVTLSCSPISGHRSVSWYQQTPGQGLQFLFEYFSETQRNKGNFPGRFSGRQFSNSRSEMNVSTLELGDSALYLCASSFASGNNEKLFFGSGTQLSVL.

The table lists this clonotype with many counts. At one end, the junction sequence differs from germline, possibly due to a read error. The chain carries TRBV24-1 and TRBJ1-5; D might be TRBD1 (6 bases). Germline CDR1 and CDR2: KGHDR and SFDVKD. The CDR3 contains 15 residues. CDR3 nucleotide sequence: TGTGCCAGCAGTTATGGCGTTGACAGGAATCAGCCCCAGCATTTT. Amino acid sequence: CASSYGVDRNQPQHF.

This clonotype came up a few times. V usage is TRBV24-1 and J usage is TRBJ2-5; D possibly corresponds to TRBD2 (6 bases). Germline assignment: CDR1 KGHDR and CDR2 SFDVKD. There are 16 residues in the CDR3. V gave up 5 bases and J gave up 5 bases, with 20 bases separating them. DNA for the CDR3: TGTGCCACCAGTGGCCACTTAGCGGCCTCCCCGGAGACCCAGTACTTC. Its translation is CATSGHLAASPETQYF.

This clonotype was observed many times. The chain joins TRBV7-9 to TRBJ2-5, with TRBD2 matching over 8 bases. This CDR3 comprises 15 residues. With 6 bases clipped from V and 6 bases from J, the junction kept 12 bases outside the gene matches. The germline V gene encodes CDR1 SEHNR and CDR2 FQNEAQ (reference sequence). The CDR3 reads CASSPPGGGPKTQYF. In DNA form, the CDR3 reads TGTGCCAGCAGTCCGCCCGGGGGGGGTCCTAAGACCCAGTACTTC.

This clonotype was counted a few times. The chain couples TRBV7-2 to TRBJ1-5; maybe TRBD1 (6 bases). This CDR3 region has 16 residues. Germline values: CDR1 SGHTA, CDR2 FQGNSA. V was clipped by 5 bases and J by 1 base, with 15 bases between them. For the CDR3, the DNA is TGTGCCAGCAGCCTAATTACAGGGAGGAGCAATCAGCCCCAGCATTTT. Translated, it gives CASSLITGRSNQPQHF.

The DNA for the CDR3 is TGCAGTGCTTTAGATGATCCGGCGCAACCTAACTATGGCTACACCTTC. This sequence encodes CSALDDPAQPNYGYTF. The rearrangement uses TRBV20-1 and TRBJ1-2; D unresolved. The CDR3 loop spans 16 amino acids. V lost 5 bases, J lost 0 bases, and 19 bases lay in between. Germline CDR1 is DFQATT and CDR2 is SNEGSKA (reference sequence).

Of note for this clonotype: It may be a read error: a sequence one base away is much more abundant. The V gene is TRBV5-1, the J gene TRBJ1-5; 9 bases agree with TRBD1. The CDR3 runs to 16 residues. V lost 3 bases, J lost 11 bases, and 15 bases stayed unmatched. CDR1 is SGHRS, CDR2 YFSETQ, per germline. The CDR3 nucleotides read TGCGCCAGCAGCTCACTACCCGGGACAGGGTACGCGTCCCAGCATTTT. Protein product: CASSSLPGTGYASQHF.

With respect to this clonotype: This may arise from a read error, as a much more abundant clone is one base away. In nucleotides, the CDR3 is TGTGCCAGCAGCACACCGGGACTAGCGGGAAGGGAGACCCAGGACTTC. This translates into CASSTPGLAGRETQDF. V usage is TRBV7-9 and J usage is TRBJ2-5; 13 nucleotides align to TRBD2. CDR1 and CDR2 (germline): SEHNR, FQNEAQ (reference sequence). The CDR3 is 16 amino acids.

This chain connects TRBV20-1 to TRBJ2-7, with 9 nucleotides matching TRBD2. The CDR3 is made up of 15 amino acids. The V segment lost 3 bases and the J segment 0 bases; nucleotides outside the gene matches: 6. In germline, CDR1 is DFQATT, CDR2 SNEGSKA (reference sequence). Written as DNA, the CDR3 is TGCAGTGCTAGGTTGACTAGCGGAGTCTCCTACGAGCAGTACTTC. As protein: CSARLTSGVSYEQYF.

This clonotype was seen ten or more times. The CDR3 sequence: CASSVSSDNYGYTF. CDR3 DNA sequence: TGTGCCAGCAGCGTATCGTCAGACAACTATGGCTACACCTTC. J is TRBJ1-2 and V is TRBV9; D remains unclear. Germline V gene lookup returns CDR1 SGDLS and CDR2 YYNGEE. The V and J ends lost 1 base and 2 bases respectively, with 9 bases between them. The CDR3 loop spans 14 amino acids.

The CDR3 nucleotides read TGTGCCAGCAGTTTAATCGGACAGGGGAAAGAGACCCAGTACTTC. It translates to CASSLIGQGKETQYF. The chain employs TRBV11-2 and TRBJ2-5; 9 nucleotides match TRBD1. CDR3 length: 15 amino acids. The J segment lost 3 bases and the V segment lost 6 bases, leaving 8 bases of the junction unmatched. Germline V gene lookup returns CDR1 SGHAT and CDR2 FQNNGV. Together with reference TRBV11-2 and TRBJ2-5, the CDR3 gives the full variable domain: EAGVAQSPRYKIIEKRQSVAFWCNPISGHATLYWYQQILGQGPKLLIQFQNNGVVDDSQLPKDRFSAERLKGVDSTLKIQPAKLEDSAVYLCASSLIGQGKETQYFGPGTRLLVL.

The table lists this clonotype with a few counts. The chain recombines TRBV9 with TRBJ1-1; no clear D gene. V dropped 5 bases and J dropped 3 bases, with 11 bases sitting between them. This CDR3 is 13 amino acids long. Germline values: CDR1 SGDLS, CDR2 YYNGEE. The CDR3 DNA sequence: TGTGCCAGCAGGCCGACGGAGGACACTGAAGCTTTCTTT. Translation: CASRPTEDTEAFF.

The CDR3 region is CAISRPGVDEQYF. CDR3 nucleotides: TGTGCCATCAGCCGCCCGGGAGTAGACGAGCAGTACTTC. The V and J genes are TRBV10-3 and TRBJ2-7; tentatively, D is TRBD2 (6 bases). Between the trimmed V and J ends, which lost 6 bases and 5 bases, there was a span of 14 bases. This CDR3 spans 13 amino acids. Looked up from germline, CDR1 is ENHRY and CDR2 is SYGVKD.

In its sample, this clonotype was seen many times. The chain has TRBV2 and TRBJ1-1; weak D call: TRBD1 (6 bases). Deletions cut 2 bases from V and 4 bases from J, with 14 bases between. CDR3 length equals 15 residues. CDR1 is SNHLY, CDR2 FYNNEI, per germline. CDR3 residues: CASSEIRQVGTEAFF. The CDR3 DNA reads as TGTGCCAGCAGTGAAATTAGACAGGTGGGCACTGAAGCTTTCTTT.